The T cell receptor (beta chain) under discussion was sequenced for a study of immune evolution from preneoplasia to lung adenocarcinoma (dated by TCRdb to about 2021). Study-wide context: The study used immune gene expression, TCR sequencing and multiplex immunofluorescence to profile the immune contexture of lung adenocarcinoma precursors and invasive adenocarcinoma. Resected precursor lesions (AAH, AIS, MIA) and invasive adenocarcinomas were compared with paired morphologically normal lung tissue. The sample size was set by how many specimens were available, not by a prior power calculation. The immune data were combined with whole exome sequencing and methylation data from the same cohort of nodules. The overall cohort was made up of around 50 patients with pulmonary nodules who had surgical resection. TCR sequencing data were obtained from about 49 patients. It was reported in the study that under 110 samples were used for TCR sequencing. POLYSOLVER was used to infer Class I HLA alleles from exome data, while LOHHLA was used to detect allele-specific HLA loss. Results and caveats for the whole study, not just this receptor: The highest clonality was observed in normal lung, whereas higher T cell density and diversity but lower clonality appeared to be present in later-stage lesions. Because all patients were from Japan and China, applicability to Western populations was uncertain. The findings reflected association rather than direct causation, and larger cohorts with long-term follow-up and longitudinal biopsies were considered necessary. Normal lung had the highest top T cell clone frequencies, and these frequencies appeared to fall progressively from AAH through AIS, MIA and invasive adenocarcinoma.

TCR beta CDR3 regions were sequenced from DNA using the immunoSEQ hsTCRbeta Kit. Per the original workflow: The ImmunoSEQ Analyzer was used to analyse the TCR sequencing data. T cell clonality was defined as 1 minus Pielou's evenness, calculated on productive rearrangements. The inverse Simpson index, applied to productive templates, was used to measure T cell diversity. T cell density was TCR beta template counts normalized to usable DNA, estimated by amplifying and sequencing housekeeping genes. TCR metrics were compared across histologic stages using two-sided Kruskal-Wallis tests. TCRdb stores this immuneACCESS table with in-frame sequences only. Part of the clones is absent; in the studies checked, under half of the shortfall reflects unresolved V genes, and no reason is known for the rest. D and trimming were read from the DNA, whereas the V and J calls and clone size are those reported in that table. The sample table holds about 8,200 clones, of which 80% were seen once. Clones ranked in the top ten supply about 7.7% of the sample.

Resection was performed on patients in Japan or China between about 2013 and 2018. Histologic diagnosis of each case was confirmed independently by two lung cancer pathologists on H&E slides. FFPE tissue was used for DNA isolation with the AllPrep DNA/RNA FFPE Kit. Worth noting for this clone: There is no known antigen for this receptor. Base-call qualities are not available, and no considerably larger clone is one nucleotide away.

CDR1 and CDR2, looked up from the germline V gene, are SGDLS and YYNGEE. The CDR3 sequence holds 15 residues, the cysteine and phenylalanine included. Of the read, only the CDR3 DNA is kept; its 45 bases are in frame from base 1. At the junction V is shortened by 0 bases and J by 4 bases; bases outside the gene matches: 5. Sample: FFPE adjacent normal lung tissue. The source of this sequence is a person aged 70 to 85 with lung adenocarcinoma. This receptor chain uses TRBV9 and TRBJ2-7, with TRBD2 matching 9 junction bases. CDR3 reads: CASSVGVSGGYEQYF. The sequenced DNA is TGTGCCAGCAGCGTAGGTGTTAGCGGGGGATACGAGCAGTACTTC.